This paragraph reports one T cell receptor beta chain. This table comes from immunoSEQ multiplex PCR, and its TCRdb copy is limited to in-frame clones, with some not included. Of fewer than 110,000 clones detected, about nine tenths appear once; the ten largest clones hold more than 0.65%. Germline CDR1 is MNHEY and CDR2 is SMNVEV (reference sequence). There are 15 residues in the CDR3. The V end was cut by 2 bases, the J end by 4 bases, with 12 bases between. This specimen comes from a study of T cell changes during pregnancy in multiple sclerosis. This rearrangement joins TRBV27 to TRBJ1-3; D possibly corresponds to TRBD1 (5 bases). The sample in question was peripheral blood, obtained in the third trimester of pregnancy. The clonotype originates from a female donor in good health, enrolled as a control in a pregnancy study. CDR3: CASSLSGGSGNTIYF. The DNA of the CDR3 is TGTGCCAGCAGTTTAAGCGGGGGGTCCGGAAACACCATATATTTT.